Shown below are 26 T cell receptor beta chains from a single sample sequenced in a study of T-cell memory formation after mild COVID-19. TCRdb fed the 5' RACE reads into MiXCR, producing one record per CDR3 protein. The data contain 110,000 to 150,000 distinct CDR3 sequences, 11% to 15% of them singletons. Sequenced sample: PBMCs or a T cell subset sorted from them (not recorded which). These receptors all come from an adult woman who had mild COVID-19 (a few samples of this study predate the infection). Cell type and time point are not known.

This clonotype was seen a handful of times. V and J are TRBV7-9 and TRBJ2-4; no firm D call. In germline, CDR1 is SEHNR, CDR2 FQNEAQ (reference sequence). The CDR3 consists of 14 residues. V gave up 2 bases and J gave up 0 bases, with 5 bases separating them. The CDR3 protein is CASSLLAAKNIQYF. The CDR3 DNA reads TGTGCCAGCAGCTTACTCGCAGCCAAAAACATTCAGTACTTC. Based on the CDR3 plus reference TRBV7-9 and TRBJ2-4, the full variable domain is DTGVSQNPRHKITKRGQNVTFRCDPISEHNRLYWYRQTLGQGPEFLTYFQNEAQLEKSRLLSDRFSAERPKGSFSTLEIQRTEQGDSAMYLCASSLLAAKNIQYFGAGTRLSVL.

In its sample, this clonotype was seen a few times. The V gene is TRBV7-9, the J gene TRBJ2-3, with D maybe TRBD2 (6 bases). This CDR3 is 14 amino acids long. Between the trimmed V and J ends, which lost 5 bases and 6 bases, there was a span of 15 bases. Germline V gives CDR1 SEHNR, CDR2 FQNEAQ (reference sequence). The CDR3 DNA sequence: TGTGCCAGCAGCACCGACGGGGGTCACGATACGCAGTATTTT. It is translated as CASSTDGGHDTQYF.

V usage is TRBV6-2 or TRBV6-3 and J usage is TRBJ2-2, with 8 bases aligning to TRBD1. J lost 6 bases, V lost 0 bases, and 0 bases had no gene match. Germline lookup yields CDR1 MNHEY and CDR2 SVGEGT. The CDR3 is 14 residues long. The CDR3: CASSYSTGAGELFF. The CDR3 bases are TGTGCCAGCAGTTACTCGACAGGGGCCGGGGAGCTGTTTTTT.

Here the CDR3 DNA reads TGTGCCAGCAGTTTTTTCGGGGCGGGAGGGGCCAACGTCCTGACTTTC. This sequence encodes CASSFFGAGGANVLTF. The chain uses TRBV12-3 or TRBV12-4 and TRBJ2-6, with D possibly being TRBD2 (6 bases). Trimming took 3 bases from V and 4 from J, leaving 13 bases between them. The CDR3 loop spans 16 amino acids.

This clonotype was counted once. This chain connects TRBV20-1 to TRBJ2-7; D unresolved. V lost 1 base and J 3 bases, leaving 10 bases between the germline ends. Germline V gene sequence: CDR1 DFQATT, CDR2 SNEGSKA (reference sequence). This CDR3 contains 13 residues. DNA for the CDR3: TGCAGTGCTAGAGCCCGGGCACTCTACGAGCAGTACTTC. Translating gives CSARARALYEQYF.

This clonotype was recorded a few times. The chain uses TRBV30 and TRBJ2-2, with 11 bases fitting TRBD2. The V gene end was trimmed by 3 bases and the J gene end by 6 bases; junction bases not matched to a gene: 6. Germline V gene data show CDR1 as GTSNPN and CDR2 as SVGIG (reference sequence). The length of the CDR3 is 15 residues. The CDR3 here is CAWRTSGVSSGELFF. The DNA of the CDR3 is TGTGCCTGGAGGACTAGCGGGGTTTCATCCGGGGAGCTGTTTTTT.

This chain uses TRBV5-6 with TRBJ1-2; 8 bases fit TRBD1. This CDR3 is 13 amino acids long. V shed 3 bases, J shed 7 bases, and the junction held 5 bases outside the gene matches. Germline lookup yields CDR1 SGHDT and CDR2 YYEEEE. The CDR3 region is CASSSTGEGGYTF. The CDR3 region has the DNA TGTGCCAGCAGCTCGACAGGGGAGGGTGGCTACACCTTC.

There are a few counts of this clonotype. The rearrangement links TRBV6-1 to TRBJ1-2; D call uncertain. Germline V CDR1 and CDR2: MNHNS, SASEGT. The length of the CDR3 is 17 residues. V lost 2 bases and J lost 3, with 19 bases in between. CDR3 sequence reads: CASSEFSAGEGDYGYTF. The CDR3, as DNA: TGTGCCAGCAGTGAATTCTCGGCAGGCGAGGGAGACTATGGCTACACCTTC.

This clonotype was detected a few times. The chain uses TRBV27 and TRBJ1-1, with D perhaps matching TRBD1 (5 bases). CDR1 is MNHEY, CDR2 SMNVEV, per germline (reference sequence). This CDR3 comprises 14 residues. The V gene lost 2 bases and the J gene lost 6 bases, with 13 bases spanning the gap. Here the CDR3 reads CASSLHDSLAEAFF. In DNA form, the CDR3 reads TGTGCCAGCAGTTTACACGACAGCCTTGCTGAAGCTTTCTTT.

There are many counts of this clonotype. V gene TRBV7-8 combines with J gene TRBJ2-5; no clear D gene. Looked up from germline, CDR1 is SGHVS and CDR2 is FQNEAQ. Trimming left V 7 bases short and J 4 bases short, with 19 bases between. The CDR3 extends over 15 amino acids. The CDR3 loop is CASNPPPRGRETQYF. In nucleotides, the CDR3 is TGTGCCAGCAACCCCCCACCCAGAGGCCGAGAGACCCAGTACTTC.

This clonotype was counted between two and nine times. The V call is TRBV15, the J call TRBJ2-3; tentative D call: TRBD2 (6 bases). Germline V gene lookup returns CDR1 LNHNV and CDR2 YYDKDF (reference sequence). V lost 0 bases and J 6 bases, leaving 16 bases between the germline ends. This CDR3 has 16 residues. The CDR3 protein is CATSRDLAGTLDTQYF. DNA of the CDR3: TGTGCCACCAGCAGAGATCTGGCGGGGACCCTGGATACGCAGTATTTT.

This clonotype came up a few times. The CDR3, as DNA: TGTGCCAGCAGCTCAGGGACAACCTATGGCTACACCTTC. Translating gives CASSSGTTYGYTF. The genes are TRBV7-9 and TRBJ1-2; TRBD1 might be the D (6 bases). There are 13 residues in the CDR3. The V end was cut by 4 bases, the J end by 4 bases, with 10 bases between. CDR1 SEHNR and CDR2 FQNEAQ come from the germline V gene (reference sequence).

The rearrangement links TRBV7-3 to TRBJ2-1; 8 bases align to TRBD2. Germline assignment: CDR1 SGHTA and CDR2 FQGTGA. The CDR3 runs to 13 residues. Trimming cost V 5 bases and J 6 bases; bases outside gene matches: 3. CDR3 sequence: CASSPGLVNEQFF. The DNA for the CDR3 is TGTGCCAGCAGCCCGGGACTAGTCAATGAGCAGTTCTTC. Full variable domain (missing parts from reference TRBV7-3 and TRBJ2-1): GAGVSQTPSNKVTEKGKYVELRCDPISGHTALYWYRQSLGQGPEFLIYFQGTGAADDSGLPNDRFFAVRPEGSVSTLKIQRTERGDSAVYLCASSPGLVNEQFFGPGTRLTVL.

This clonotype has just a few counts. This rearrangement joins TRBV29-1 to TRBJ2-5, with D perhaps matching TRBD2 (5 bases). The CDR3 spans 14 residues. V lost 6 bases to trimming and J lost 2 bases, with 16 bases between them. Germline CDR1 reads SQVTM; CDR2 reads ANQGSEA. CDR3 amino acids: CSVVPGRTQETQYF. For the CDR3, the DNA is TGCAGCGTCGTTCCCGGACGGACTCAAGAGACCCAGTACTTC.

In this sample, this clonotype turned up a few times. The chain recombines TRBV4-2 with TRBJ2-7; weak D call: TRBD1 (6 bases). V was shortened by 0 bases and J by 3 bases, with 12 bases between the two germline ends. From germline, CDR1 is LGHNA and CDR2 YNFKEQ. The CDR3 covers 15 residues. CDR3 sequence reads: CASSQDWLDSYEQYF. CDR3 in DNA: TGTGCCAGCAGCCAAGACTGGTTGGACAGCTACGAGCAGTACTTC.

The chain's CDR3 is CATSGQIFNEQFF. DNA of the CDR3: TGTGCCACCAGTGGACAGATTTTTAATGAGCAGTTCTTC. The rearrangement joins TRBV24-1 to TRBJ2-1; tentatively, D is TRBD1 (5 bases). V was shortened by 5 bases and J by 7 bases, with 11 bases between the two germline ends. Germline loops: CDR1 KGHDR, CDR2 SFDVKD. CDR3 length: 13 residues.

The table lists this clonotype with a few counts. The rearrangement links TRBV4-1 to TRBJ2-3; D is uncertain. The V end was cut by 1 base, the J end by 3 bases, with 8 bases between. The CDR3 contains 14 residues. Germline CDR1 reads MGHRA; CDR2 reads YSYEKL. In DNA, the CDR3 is TGCGCCAGCAGCCAAGTTCCGCGGACAGATACGCAGTATTTT. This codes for CASSQVPRTDTQYF.

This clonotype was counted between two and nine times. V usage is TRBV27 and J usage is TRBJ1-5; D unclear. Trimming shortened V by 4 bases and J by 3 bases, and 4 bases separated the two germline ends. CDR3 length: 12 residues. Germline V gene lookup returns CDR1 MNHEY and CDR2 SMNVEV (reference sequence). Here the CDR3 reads CASSSYNQPQHF. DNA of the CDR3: TGTGCCAGCAGTTCCTACAATCAGCCCCAGCATTTT.

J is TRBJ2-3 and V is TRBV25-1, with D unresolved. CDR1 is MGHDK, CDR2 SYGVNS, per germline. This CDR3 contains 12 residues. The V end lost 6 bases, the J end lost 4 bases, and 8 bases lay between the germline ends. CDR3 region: CASSRLSDTQYF. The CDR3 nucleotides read TGTGCCAGCAGCAGATTATCAGATACGCAGTATTTT.

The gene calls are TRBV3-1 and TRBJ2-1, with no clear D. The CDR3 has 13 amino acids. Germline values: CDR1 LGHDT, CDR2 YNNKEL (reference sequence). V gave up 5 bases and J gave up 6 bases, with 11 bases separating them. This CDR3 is CASSSPAVNEQFF. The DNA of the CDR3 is TGTGCCAGCAGCTCACCCGCGGTCAATGAGCAGTTCTTC.

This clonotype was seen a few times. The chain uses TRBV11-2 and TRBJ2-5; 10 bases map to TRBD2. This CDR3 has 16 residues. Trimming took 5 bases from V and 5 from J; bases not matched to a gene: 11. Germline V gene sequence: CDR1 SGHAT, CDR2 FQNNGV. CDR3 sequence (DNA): TGTGCCAGCAGCCCCGGTGGACTAGCGGAGAGGGAGACCCAGTACTTC. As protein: CASSPGGLAERETQYF.

CDR3 in DNA: TGCGCCAGCAGCCAAGATAGGGGTAGGGCCGGGCAGTTCTTC. Its translation: CASSQDRGRAGQFF. The rearrangement joins TRBV4-1 to TRBJ2-1; D might be TRBD1 (5 bases). Trimming stripped 0 bases from V and 12 bases from J, with 15 bases between. The CDR3 sequence is 14 residues long. Germline lookup yields CDR1 MGHRA and CDR2 YSYEKL.

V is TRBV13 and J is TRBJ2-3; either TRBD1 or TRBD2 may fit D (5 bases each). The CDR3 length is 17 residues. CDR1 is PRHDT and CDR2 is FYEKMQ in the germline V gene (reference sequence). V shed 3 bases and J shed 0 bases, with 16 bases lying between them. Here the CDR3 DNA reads TGTGCCAGCAGCTTTACGACCACGGGACGAAGCACAGATACGCAGTATTTT. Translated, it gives CASSFTTTGRSTDTQYF. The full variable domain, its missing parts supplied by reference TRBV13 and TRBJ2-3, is AAGVIQSPRHLIKEKRETATLKCYPIPRHDTVYWYQQGPGQDPQFLISFYEKMQSDKGSIPDRFSAQQFSDYHSELNMSSLELGDSALYFCASSFTTTGRSTDTQYFGPGTRLTVL.

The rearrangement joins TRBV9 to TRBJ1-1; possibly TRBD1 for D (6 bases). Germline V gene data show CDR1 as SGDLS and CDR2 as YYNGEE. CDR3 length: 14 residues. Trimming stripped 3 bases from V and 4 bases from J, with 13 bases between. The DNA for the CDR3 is TGTGCCAGCAGCGCAGGGGAGGTTAGCACTGAAGCTTTCTTT. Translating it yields CASSAGEVSTEAFF. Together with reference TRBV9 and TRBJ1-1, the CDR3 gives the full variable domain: DSGVTQTPKHLITATGQRVTLRCSPRSGDLSVYWYQQSLDQGLQFLIQYYNGEERAKGNILERFSAQQFPDLHSELNLSSLELGDSALYFCASSAGEVSTEAFFGQGTRLTVV.

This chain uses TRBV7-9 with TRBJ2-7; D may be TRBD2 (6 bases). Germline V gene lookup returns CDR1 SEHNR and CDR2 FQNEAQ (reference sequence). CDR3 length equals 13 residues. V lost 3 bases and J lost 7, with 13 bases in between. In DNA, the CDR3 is TGTGCCAGCAGCTTTCGGGAGCCGGGGGAGCAGTACTTC. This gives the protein CASSFREPGEQYF. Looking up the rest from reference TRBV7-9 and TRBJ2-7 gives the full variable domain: DTGVSQNPRHKITKRGQNVTFRCDPISEHNRLYWYRQTLGQGPEFLTYFQNEAQLEKSRLLSDRFSAERPKGSFSTLEIQRTEQGDSAMYLCASSFREPGEQYFGPGTRLTVT.

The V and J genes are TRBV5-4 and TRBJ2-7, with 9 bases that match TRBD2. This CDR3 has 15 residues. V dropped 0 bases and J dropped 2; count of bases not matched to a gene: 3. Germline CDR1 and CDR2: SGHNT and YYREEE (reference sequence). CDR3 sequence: CASSLGLAETYEQYF. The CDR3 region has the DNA TGTGCCAGCAGCTTGGGACTAGCGGAAACCTACGAGCAGTACTTC.